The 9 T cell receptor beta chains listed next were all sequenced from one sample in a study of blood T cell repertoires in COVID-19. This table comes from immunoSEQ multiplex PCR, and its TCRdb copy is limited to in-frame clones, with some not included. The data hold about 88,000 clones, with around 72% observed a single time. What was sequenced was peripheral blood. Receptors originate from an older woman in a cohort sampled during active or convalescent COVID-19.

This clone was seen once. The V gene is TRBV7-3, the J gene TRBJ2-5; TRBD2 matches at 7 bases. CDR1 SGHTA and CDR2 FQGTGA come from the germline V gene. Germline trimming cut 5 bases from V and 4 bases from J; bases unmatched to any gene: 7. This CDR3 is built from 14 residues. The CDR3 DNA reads TGTGCCAGCAGCCTAATAGGGGAGGGAGAGACCCAGTACTTC. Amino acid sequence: CASSLIGEGETQYF.

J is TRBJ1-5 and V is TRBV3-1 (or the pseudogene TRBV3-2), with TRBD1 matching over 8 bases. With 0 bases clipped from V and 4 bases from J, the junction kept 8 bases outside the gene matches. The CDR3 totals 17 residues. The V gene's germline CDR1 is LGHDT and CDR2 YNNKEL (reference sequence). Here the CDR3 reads CASSQEFGQGYNQPQHF. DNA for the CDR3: TGTGCCAGCAGCCAAGAGTTCGGACAGGGATATAATCAGCCCCAGCATTTT.

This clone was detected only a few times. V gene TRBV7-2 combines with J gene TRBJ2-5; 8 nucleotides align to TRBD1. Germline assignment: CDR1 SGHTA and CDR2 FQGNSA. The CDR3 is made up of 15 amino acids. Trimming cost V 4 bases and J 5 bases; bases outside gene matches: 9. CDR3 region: CASSSDRGFWETQYF. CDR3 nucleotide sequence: TGTGCCAGCAGCTCAGACAGGGGTTTCTGGGAGACCCAGTACTTC.

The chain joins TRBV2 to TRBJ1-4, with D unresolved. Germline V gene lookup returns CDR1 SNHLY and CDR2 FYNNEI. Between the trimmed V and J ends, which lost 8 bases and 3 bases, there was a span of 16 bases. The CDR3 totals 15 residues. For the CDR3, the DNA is TGTGCCAGCTTTTCCCCCGGGTTACCTAATGAAAAACTGTTTTTT. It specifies CASFSPGLPNEKLFF.

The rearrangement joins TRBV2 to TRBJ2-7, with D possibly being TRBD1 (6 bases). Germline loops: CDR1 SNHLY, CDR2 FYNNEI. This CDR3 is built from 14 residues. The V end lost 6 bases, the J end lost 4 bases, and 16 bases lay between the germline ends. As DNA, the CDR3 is TGTGCCAGCAGATCAGAGCTGGACAGTTACGAGCAGTACTTC. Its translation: CASRSELDSYEQYF.

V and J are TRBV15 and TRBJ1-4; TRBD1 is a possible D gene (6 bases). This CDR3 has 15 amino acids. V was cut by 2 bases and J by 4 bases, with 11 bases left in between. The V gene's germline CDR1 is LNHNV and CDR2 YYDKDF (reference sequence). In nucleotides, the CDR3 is TGTGCCACCAGCAGATCGGGACAACGTAATGAAAAACTGTTTTTT. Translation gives CATSRSGQRNEKLFF.

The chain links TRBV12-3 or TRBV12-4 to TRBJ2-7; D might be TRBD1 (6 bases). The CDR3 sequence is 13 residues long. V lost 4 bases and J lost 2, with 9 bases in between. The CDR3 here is CASSSRGAYEQYF. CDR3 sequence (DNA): TGTGCCAGCAGTTCCAGGGGAGCCTACGAGCAGTACTTC.

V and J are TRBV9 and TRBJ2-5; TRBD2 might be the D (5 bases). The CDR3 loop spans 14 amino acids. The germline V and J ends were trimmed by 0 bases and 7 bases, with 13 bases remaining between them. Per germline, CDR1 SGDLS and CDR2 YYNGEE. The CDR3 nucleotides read TGTGCCAGCAGCGTAGAGACCGCGGCGGGGACCCAGTACTTC. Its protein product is CASSVETAAGTQYF.

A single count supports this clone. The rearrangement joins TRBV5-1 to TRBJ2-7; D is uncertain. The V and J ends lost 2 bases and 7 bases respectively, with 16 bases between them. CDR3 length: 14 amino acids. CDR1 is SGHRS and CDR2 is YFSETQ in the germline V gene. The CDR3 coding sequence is TGCGCCAGCAGCTTCCGTACTCTTCAGGTGGAGCAGTACTTC. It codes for CASSFRTLQVEQYF. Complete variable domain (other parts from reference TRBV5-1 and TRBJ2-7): KAGVTQTPRYLIKTRGQQVTLSCSPISGHRSVSWYQQTPGQGLQFLFEYFSETQRNKGNFPGRFSGRQFSNSRSEMNVSTLELGDSALYLCASSFRTLQVEQYFGPGTRLTVT.